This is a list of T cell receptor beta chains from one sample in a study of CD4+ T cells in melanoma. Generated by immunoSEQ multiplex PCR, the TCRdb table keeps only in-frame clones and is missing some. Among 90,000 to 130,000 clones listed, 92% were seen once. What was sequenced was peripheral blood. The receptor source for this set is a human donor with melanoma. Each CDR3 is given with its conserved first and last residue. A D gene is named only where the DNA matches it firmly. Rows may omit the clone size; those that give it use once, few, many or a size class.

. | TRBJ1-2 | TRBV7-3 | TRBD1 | TGTGCCAGCAGCGAACAAACAGGGGATGGCTACACCTTC | CASSEQTGDGYTF
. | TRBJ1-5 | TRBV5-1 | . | TGCGCCAGCAGCTTGGAAGCAGGGAGCAATCAGCCCCAGCATTTT | CASSLEAGSNQPQHF
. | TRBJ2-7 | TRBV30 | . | TGTGCCTGGAATTGGGAGTCCGAGCAGTACTTC | CAWNWESEQYF
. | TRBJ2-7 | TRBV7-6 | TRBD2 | TGTGCCAGCAGCCGGGGGACTAGCGGGGCCTACGAGCAGTACTTC | CASSRGTSGAYEQYF
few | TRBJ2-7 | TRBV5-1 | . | TGCGCCAGCAGCCAGTTGACACAGGGCAACGAGCAGTACTTC | CASSQLTQGNEQYF
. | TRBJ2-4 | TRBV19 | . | TGTGCCAGTAGTATGAGCCCAGCCAAAAACATTCAGTACTTC | CASSMSPAKNIQYF
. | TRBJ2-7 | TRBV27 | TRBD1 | TGTGCCAGCAGTTTATCTACGCGGGACAGGATGGACGAGCAGTACTTC | CASSLSTRDRMDEQYF
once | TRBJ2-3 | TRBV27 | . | TGTGCCAGCAGTTTATCATCTAGCACAGATACGCAGTATTTT | CASSLSSSTDTQYF
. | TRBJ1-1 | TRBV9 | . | TGTGCCAGCAGCACAGCAATATCAGCCGTTGCTGAAGCTTTCTTT | CASSTAISAVAEAFF
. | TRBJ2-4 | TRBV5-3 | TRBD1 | TGTGCCAGAAGCTTCAGTAAACAGGGGCAGCATGATGAAAAAAACATTCAGTACTTC | CARSFSKQGQHDEKNIQYF
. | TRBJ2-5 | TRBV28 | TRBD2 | TGTGCCAGCATCGATAGCGGGAGTACTGAGACCCAGTACTTC | CASIDSGSTETQYF
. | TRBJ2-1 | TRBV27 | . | TGTGCCAGCAGTTCAAAGACGGGGACCGGGGGTGAGCAGTTCTTC | CASSSKTGTGGEQFF
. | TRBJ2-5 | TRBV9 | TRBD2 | TGTGCCAGCAGCGCCAGGACTAGCGGCGAGACCCAGTACTTC | CASSARTSGETQYF
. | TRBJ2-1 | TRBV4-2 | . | TGTGCCAGCAGCCAAGTAGGGGCGGCAACGTCCTACAATGAGCAGTTCTTC | CASSQVGAATSYNEQFF
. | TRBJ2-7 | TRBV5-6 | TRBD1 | TGTGCCAGCAGCTTGGGGACAGGAGCCTACGAGCAGTACTTC | CASSLGTGAYEQYF
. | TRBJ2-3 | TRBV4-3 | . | TGCGCCAGCAGCCAAGACCCAGCTAGCACAGATACGCAGTATTTT | CASSQDPASTDTQYF
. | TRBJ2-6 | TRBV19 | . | TGTGCCAGTAGTATACTGGAGGGCCGAAGCTCTGGGGCCAACGTCCTGACTTTC | CASSILEGRSSGANVLTF
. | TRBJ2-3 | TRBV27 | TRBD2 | TGTGCCAGCAGTTTGTATAGAAGTAGCGGGAGCCCTAGCACAGATACGCAGTATTTT | CASSLYRSSGSPSTDTQYF
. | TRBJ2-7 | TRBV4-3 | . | TGCGCCAGCAGCCAAGATCGCAGGGTAGGCGAGCAGTACTTC | CASSQDRRVGEQYF
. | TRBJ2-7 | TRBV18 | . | TGTGCCAGCTCCCGCACACTAGGGGTAACCTACGAGCAGTACTTC | CASSRTLGVTYEQYF
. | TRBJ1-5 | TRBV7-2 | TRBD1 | TGTGCCAGCAGCGGACAGGCCGGGATACCCAATCAGCCCCAGCATTTT | CASSGQAGIPNQPQHF
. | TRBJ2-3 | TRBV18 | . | TGTGCCAGCTCACCACCCCTCGCAGATACGCAGTATTTT | CASSPPLADTQYF
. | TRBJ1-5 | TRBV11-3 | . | TGTGCCAGCAGCTGGGCGGGGGACAATCAGCCCCAGCATTTT | CASSWAGDNQPQHF
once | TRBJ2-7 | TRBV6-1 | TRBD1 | TGTGCCACGACCGGGACAGGGTACGAGCAGTACTTC | CATTGTGYEQYF
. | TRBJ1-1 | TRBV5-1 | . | TGCGCCAGCAGGTTACAGGTGAACACTGAAGCTTTCTTT | CASRLQVNTEAFF
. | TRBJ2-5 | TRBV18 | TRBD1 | TGTGCCAGCTCACCCTCAGGACAGGCCAGCCAAGAGACCCAGTACTTC | CASSPSGQASQETQYF
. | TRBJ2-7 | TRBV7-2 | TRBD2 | TGTGCCAGCAGCACCCGGACTAGCTTCTCGAGTGATAAGGGTCACGAGCAGTACTTC | CASSTRTSFSSDKGHEQYF
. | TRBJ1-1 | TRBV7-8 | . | TGTGCCAGCAGCTTAGATGGCGGGGGGCCTCCTGAAGCTTTCTTT | CASSLDGGGPPEAFF
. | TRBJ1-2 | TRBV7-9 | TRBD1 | TGTGCCAGCAGCCCGAACTATGGGACAGGAGCTCGAGGGGGCTACACCTTC | CASSPNYGTGARGGYTF
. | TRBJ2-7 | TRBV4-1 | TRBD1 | TGCGCCAGCAGCCCCGGACAGGGGGCTTACGAGCAGTACTTC | CASSPGQGAYEQYF
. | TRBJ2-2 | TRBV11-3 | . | TGTGCCAGCAGCTCTCGCGGAGAGCTGTTTTTT | CASSSRGELFF
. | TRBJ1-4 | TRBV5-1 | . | TGCGCCAGCAGCAGGGAGGAGGCTCAGAATGAAAAACTGTTTTTT | CASSREEAQNEKLFF
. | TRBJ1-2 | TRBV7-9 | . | TGTGCCAGTCGCGGGTGGGGGGCAACAAACTATGGCTACACCTTC | CASRGWGATNYGYTF
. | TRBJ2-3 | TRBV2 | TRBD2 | TGTGCCAGCAGTGTAGCGGGAGTGTCAGATACGCAGTATTTT | CASSVAGVSDTQYF
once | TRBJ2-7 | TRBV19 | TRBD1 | TGTGCCAGTACCACGGGACAGGGCCCCTACGAGCAGTACTTC | CASTTGQGPYEQYF
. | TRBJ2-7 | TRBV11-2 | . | TGTGCCAGCACCCACTCCCCCGGGGAAGGACTACCGTACGAGCAGTACTTC | CASTHSPGEGLPYEQYF
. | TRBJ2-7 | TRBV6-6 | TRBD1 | TGTGCCAGCAGGTCAGGGGGGACAGGAGGAGAGCAGTACTTC | CASRSGGTGGEQYF
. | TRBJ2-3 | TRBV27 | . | TGTGCCAGCAGTTTTCAGTTCCCTGCGAGCGGACGCACAGATACGCAGTATTTT | CASSFQFPASGRTDTQYF
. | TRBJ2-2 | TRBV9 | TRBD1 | TGTGCCAGCAGCGTAGCCTACACCAGGGGGACGAACACCGGGGAGCTGTTTTTT | CASSVAYTRGTNTGELFF
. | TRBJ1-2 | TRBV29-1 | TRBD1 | TGCAGCGTTGAATCGGCAGGGGGGGGCTACACCTTC | CSVESAGGGYTF
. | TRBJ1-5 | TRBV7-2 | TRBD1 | TGTGCCAGCAGCTTAGGACAGGGCCAGCCCCAGCATTTT | CASSLGQGQPQHF
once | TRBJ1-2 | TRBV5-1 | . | TGCGCCAGCAGCCCGGGGGGGGAGGACTATGGCTACACCTTC | CASSPGGEDYGYTF
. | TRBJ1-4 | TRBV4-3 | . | TGCGCCAGCAGCCAAGACGTAGATGAAAAACTGTTTTTT | CASSQDVDEKLFF
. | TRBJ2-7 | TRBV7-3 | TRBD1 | TGTGCCAGCAGCCAAGGACAGGGTCCCTACGAGCAGTACTTC | CASSQGQGPYEQYF
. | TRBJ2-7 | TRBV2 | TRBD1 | TGTGCCAGCAGCAGGGACAGGAATGTGAACGAGCAGTACTTC | CASSRDRNVNEQYF
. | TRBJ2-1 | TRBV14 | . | TGTGCCAGCAGCCATCTCCCTAAAGCGAGATCGAACAATGAGCAGTTCTTC | CASSHLPKARSNNEQFF
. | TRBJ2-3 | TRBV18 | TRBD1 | TGTGCCAGCTCACCACGTCGCGGACAGGACTTCACAGATACGCAGTATTTT | CASSPRRGQDFTDTQYF
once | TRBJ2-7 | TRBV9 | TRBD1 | TGTGCCAGCAGCGTAATAGACAGGGGAGCCTACGAGCAGTACTTC | CASSVIDRGAYEQYF